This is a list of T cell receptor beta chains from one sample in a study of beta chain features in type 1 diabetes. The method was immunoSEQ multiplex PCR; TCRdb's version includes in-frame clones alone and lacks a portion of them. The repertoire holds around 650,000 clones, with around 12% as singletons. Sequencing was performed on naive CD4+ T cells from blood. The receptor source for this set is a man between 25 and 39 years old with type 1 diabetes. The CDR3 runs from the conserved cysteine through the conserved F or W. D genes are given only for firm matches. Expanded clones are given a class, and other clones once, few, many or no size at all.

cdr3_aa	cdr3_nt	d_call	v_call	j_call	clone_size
CASSLLGGLSGANVLTF	TGTGCCAGCAGCTTATTGGGTGGACTCTCTGGGGCCAACGTCCTGACTTTC	-	TRBV7-6	TRBJ2-6	-
CASSEGSRTGELFF	TGTGCCAGCAGTGAAGGCTCGAGGACCGGGGAGCTGTTTTTT	-	TRBV2	TRBJ2-2	few
CASSLTPVYEQYF	TGTGCCAGCAGCCTGACACCAGTCTACGAGCAGTACTTC	-	TRBV11-2	TRBJ2-7	few
CASSLAGLSSYNEQFF	TGTGCCAGCAGCTTGGCAGGGCTAAGCTCCTACAATGAGCAGTTCTTC	-	TRBV7-3	TRBJ2-1	few
CASSLTLGTEAFF	TGTGCCAGCAGCTTAACGTTGGGCACTGAAGCTTTCTTT	-	TRBV7-3	TRBJ1-1	-
CASSVATHSGNTIYF	TGTGCCAGCAGCGTAGCTACCCACTCTGGAAACACCATATATTTT	-	TRBV9	TRBJ1-3	-
CASSLQGYEKLFF	TGTGCCAGTAGTTTGCAGGGATATGAAAAACTGTTTTTT	-	TRBV19	TRBJ1-4	few
CASTLGTSGGNVQFF	TGTGCCAGTACCCTCGGGACTAGCGGGGGGAACGTGCAGTTCTTC	TRBD2	TRBV19	TRBJ2-1	few
CASSLFSGANVLTF	TGTGCCAGCAGTTTATTCTCTGGGGCCAACGTCCTGACTTTC	-	TRBV28	TRBJ2-6	many
CASSVRDPLNTDTQYF	TGTGCCAGCAGCGTCCGGGACCCCTTAAACACAGATACGCAGTATTTT	-	TRBV9	TRBJ2-3	few
CASSLTYESKNTGELFF	TGTGCCAGCAGCTTAACGTATGAGTCCAAGAACACCGGGGAGCTGTTTTTT	-	TRBV7-9	TRBJ2-2	-
CASSLHRVGDTQYF	TGTGCCAGCAGCTTGCACAGGGTCGGGGATACGCAGTATTTT	-	TRBV7-8	TRBJ2-3	few
CASSSGVGWTDTQYF	TGTGCCAGCAGTTCGGGCGTTGGGTGGACAGATACGCAGTATTTT	-	TRBV27	TRBJ2-3	few
CASSLTGTAYEQYF	TGCGCCAGCAGCCTTACCGGGACAGCCTACGAGCAGTACTTC	TRBD1	TRBV5-1	TRBJ2-7	-
CASSDDRVGAYEQYF	TGTGCCAGCAGCGACGACAGGGTGGGAGCCTACGAGCAGTACTTC	TRBD1	TRBV5-4	TRBJ2-7	-
CASNRVQGYGYTF	TGTGCCAGCAACAGGGTACAAGGCTATGGCTACACCTTC	-	TRBV6-6	TRBJ1-2	-
CSVEGRGLTSYEQYF	TGCAGCGTTGAAGGACGCGGACTGACGTCCTACGAGCAGTACTTC	-	TRBV29-1	TRBJ2-7	few
CASSSIATNEKLFF	TGTGCCAGCAGCTCAATAGCAACTAATGAAAAACTGTTTTTT	-	TRBV5-4	TRBJ1-4	-
CASSVYRSSYEQYF	TGTGCCAGCAGCGTTTATCGCTCTTCCTACGAGCAGTACTTC	-	TRBV9	TRBJ2-7	few
CASSREGSQETQYF	TGTGCCAGCAGCCGGGAAGGTAGCCAAGAGACCCAGTACTTC	-	TRBV4-2	TRBJ2-5	few
CASSPSTNEKLFF	TGTGCCAGCAGCCCGTCAACTAATGAAAAACTGTTTTTT	-	TRBV6-1	TRBJ1-4	few
CASSLSGVATNEKLFF	TGCGCCAGCAGCTTGTCGGGGGTTGCAACTAATGAAAAACTGTTTTTT	-	TRBV5-1	TRBJ1-4	few
CSVEGPSSYEQYF	TGCAGCGTTGAAGGCCCATCCTCCTACGAGCAGTACTTC	-	TRBV29-1	TRBJ2-7	few
CASGLSGGETQYF	TGTGCCAGCGGTCTCTCGGGGGGAGAGACCCAGTACTTC	TRBD2	TRBV6-5	TRBJ2-5	-
CSAVKQGPDYGYTF	TGCAGCGCCGTGAAACAGGGGCCTGACTATGGCTACACCTTC	TRBD1	TRBV29-1	TRBJ1-2	few
CASSLVSSDYEQYF	TGCGCCAGCAGCTTGGTGAGTAGCGACTACGAGCAGTACTTC	-	TRBV5-1	TRBJ2-7	once
CASSLRPGNSPLHF	TGTGCCAGCAGCTTAAGGCCGGGCAATTCACCCCTCCACTTT	-	TRBV7-2	TRBJ1-6	-
CASSAWDRDEQFF	TGTGCCAGCAGCGCTTGGGACAGGGATGAGCAGTTCTTC	TRBD1	TRBV9	TRBJ2-1	-
CASTATGGQPQHF	TGTGCCAGTACCGCCACCGGGGGTCAGCCCCAGCATTTT	-	TRBV19	TRBJ1-5	few
CASSISGTLSYNEQFF	TGTGCCAGTAGTATATCGGGGACACTTAGCTACAATGAGCAGTTCTTC	-	TRBV19	TRBJ2-1	-
CASSHQGLAGGLGSADTQYF	TGTGCCAGCAGCCATCAGGGACTAGCGGGGGGGCTAGGGTCCGCAGATACGCAGTATTTT	TRBD2	TRBV4-2	TRBJ2-3	few
CASSPRQTFNYGYTF	TGTGCCAGCAGCCCACGACAGACATTTAACTATGGCTACACCTTC	-	TRBV9	TRBJ1-2	-
CASSQTSTSGNTIYF	TGTGCCAGCAGCCAAACGTCAACTTCTGGAAACACCATATATTTT	-	TRBV14	TRBJ1-3	-
CATRFGLSDSVDQPQHF	TGTGCCACCAGGTTTGGCCTTTCAGACAGCGTTGATCAGCCCCAGCATTTT	-	TRBV15	TRBJ1-5	-
CAWGSYYGYTF	TGTGCCTGGGGCAGCTACTATGGCTACACCTTC	-	TRBV30	TRBJ1-2	few
CASNQGWNQPQHF	TGTGCCAGTAATCAGGGTTGGAATCAGCCCCAGCATTTT	-	TRBV19	TRBJ1-5	-
CASSHRDRGDNEQFF	TGTGCCAGCAGCCACCGGGACAGGGGGGATAATGAGCAGTTCTTC	TRBD1	TRBV5-7	TRBJ2-1	few
CASRSGDRASEQYF	TGTGCCAGCAGATCCGGGGACAGAGCGTCCGAGCAGTACTTC	TRBD1	TRBV28	TRBJ2-7	-
CASSQDFKGRAYNEQFF	TGCGCCAGCAGCCAAGATTTCAAGGGGCGCGCTTACAATGAGCAGTTCTTC	-	TRBV4-3	TRBJ2-1	-
CASSVYPGTGGQETQYF	TGTGCCAGCAGTGTATACCCCGGGACAGGGGGCCAAGAGACCCAGTACTTC	TRBD1	TRBV28	TRBJ2-5	few
CATSRGGGSYEQYF	TGTGCCACCAGCAGAGGGGGGGGCTCCTACGAGCAGTACTTC	TRBD2	TRBV15	TRBJ2-7	-
CASSLSHRGEKLFF	TGTGCCAGCAGTTTATCACACCGGGGGGAAAAACTGTTTTTT	-	TRBV28	TRBJ1-4	-
CAIGGTGGRIGGYTF	TGTGCCATCGGCGGGACAGGGGGCAGGATTGGTGGCTACACCTTC	TRBD1	TRBV10-3	TRBJ1-2	-
CASSKTETGWGEQFF	TGTGCCAGCAGTAAAACGGAGACAGGGTGGGGTGAGCAGTTCTTC	TRBD1	TRBV6-5	TRBJ2-1	few
CASSSDRDPPYEQYF	TGTGCCAGCAGCTCCGACCGGGACCCACCCTACGAGCAGTACTTC	-	TRBV7-2	TRBJ2-7	-
CASSLQQTEAFF	TGTGCCAGCAGCTTACAGCAAACTGAAGCTTTCTTT	-	TRBV7-2	TRBJ1-1	few
CAIRPTEIRGQGGYTF	TGTGCCATCAGACCCACAGAAATTAGGGGGCAGGGAGGCTACACCTTC	TRBD1	TRBV10-3	TRBJ1-2	-
CASSLAINEQFF	TGTGCCAGCAGCTTAGCGATCAATGAGCAGTTCTTC	-	TRBV7-2	TRBJ2-1	few
CASSSPGGRSVTLAKNIQYF	TGTGCCAGCAGCTCCCCCGGGGGGCGCTCGGTTACTCTAGCCAAAAACATTCAGTACTTC	-	TRBV7-8	TRBJ2-4	few
CASRGRDYGYEQYF	TGTGCCAGCAGGGGCCGGGACTACGGCTACGAGCAGTACTTC	TRBD2	TRBV2	TRBJ2-7	few
CASSPATGLQYF	TGTGCCAGCAGCCCCGCGACAGGATTGCAGTATTTT	-	TRBV9	TRBJ2-3	few
CSVASGTGVYEQYF	TGCAGCGTTGCTTCGGGGACAGGGGTTTACGAGCAGTACTTC	TRBD1	TRBV29-1	TRBJ2-7	few
CASSFDRVYGYTF	TGTGCCAGCAGTTTCGACAGGGTCTATGGCTACACCTTC	TRBD1	TRBV27	TRBJ1-2	-
CASSLMLFGYTF	TGTGCCAGCAGCTTAATGTTGTTTGGCTACACCTTC	-	TRBV7-2	TRBJ1-2	-
CASSWRQGADGYTF	TGCGCCAGCAGCTGGAGACAGGGGGCTGATGGCTACACCTTC	TRBD1	TRBV5-1	TRBJ1-2	-
CASSLGSSGQNQPQHF	TGTGCCAGCAGTTTGGGATCATCCGGACAAAATCAGCCCCAGCATTTT	-	TRBV28	TRBJ1-5	few